This T cell receptor beta chain appears in the sequencing data of a study of beta chain features in type 1 diabetes. Study-level results: Patients with Type 1 diabetes showed moderately but significantly shorter TCRB CDR3s in all four CD4+ subsets.

Sequenced material consisted of expressed TCRB transcripts (all of the isolated RNA was reverse transcribed). TCRdb keeps only in-frame clones here, not all; method: immunoSEQ multiplex PCR. The repertoire holds roughly 240,000 clones, with 20% to 25% as singletons. Comment on this clone: Its antigen is as yet unknown.

From germline, CDR1 is SGHAT and CDR2 FQNNGV. The CDR3 loop spans 14 amino acids. With 3 bases clipped from V and 5 bases from J, the junction kept 2 bases outside the gene matches. The receptor was derived from a woman between 25 and 40 years old with type 1 diabetes. The V gene is TRBV11-2, the J gene TRBJ2-1, with 9 nucleotides matching TRBD2. Sequenced: naive CD4+ T cells from blood. In nucleotides, the CDR3 is TGTGCCAGCAGCTTCGCTAGCGGGAACAATGAGCAGTTCTTC. It yields the protein CASSFASGNNEQFF.